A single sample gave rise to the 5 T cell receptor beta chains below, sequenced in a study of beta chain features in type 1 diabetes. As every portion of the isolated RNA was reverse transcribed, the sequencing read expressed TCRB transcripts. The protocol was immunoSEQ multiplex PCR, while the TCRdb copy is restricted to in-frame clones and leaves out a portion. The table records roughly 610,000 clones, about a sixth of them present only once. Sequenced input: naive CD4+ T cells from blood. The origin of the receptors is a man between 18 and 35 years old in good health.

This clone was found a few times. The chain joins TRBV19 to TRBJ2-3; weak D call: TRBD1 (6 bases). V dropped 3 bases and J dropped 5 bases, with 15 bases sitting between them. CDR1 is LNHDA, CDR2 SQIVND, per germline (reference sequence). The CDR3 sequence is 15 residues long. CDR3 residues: CASSMGARSLDTQYF. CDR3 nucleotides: TGTGCCAGTAGTATGGGGGCCCGAAGCCTAGATACGCAGTATTTT.

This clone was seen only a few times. Written as DNA, the CDR3 is TGTGCCAGCAGCTTAGGGGCTTGGGATACGCAGTATTTT. It translates to CASSLGAWDTQYF. The chain uses TRBV7-2 and TRBJ2-3; D not certain. The CDR3 is made up of 13 amino acids. Trimming left V 1 base short and J 6 bases short, with 8 bases between. Germline V lookup: CDR1 SGHTA, CDR2 FQGNSA.

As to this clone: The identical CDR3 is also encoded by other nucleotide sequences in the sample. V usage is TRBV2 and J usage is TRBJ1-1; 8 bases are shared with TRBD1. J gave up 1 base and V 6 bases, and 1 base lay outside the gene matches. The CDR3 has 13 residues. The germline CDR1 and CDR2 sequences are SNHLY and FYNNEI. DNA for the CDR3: TGTGCCAGCAGCGGACAGGGGAACACTGAAGCTTTCTTT. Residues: CASSGQGNTEAFF.

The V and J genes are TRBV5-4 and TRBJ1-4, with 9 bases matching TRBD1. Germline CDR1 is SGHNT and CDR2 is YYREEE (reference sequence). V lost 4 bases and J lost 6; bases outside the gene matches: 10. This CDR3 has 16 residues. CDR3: CASSHRDRAEHEKLFF. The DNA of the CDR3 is TGTGCCAGCAGCCACCGGGACAGGGCTGAACATGAAAAACTGTTTTTT.

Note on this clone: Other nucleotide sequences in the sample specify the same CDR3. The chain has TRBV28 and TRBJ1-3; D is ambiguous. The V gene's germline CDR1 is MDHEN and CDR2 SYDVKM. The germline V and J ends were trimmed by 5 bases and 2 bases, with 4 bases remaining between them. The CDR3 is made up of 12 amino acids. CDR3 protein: CASSTPGNTIYF. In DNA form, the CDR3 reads TGTGCCAGCAGTACGCCTGGAAACACCATATATTTT.